This T cell receptor (beta chain) stems from a study of cytomegalovirus exposure and HLA in healthy donors (dated 2017 in TCRdb). Study-level background: An earlier analysis of approximately 640 of the donors reported 250 to 300 Gb of sequence data and roughly 110 million unique TCR beta sequences from some 180 million T cells. An early release that covered several hundred HLA-typed donors contained about 300 gigabases of sequencing data and tens of millions of unique TCR sequences. Of the roughly 430 genotyped donors, roughly 85% fell in the genetic ancestry cluster associated with self-reported Caucasian donors. The aim of the study was to test whether cataloging public T cell receptors could identify signatures of past pathogen exposure. Using immunosequencing, the study profiled T cell repertoires from fewer than 700 subjects and related those repertoires to cytomegalovirus serostatus. A separate validation cohort of approximately 120 different subjects was used in addition to the 666-subject first cohort. High-throughput TCR immunosequencing, statistical association of individual TCRs with disease status, and machine learning were combined to predict cytomegalovirus infection status. In a later analysis, previously published TCR beta repertoires from about 640 donors were re-analyzed and high-resolution HLA genotyping was added so that TCR occurrence patterns could be studied. In the later analysis, no new phenotypic data were used to find candidate immune exposures; instead, reliance was placed on TCR beta sequences and their occurrence across donors. To decide whether each TCR beta V gene segment behaved as functional or pseudogenic, an earlier analysis of approximately 600 of the donors relied on high-throughput TCR beta sequencing. Donor age, sex, ethnicity and CMV serostatus were compiled together with the repertoire data. Genome-wide SNP genotypes for about three fifths of the roughly 670 donors were used in a later genetic analysis, which treated that subset as a discovery cohort. Every repertoire in the discovery cohort had been generated on one and the same sequencing platform. HLA typing included class I and class II loci at four-digit resolution. The number of typed donors differed by locus: about 629-630 for A, B, C, DRB1 and DQB1; 522 for DQA1; 606 for DPA1; and around 490 for DPB1. About 5 DR-DQ haplotypes were handled as single units for association and clustering, since linkage in the cohort was strong. Among roughly 370 genotyped donors of the cohort, an average of 235,054 unique TCR beta nucleotide sequences were sequenced per donor, around a sixth of them non-productive.

For this clone: Its specific antigen is unknown. The sample holds no much larger clone one base away, and base qualities are not on file.

Trimming takes 4 bases from V and 9 bases from J, and the germline ends sit 19 bases apart. There are 15 amino acids in the CDR3, from cysteine to phenylalanine inclusive. The CDR3 DNA has 45 bases and is translated from base 1. Reading the germline V gene gives CDR1 LGHNA and CDR2 YSLEER. Receptor libraries were prepared by the immunoSEQ multiplex PCR assay. For the multiplex PCR, a mixture combining 60 forward primers for TCR Vbeta segments and 13 reverse primers for TCR Jbeta segments was used. A multiplex PCR assay on genomic DNA amplified the CDR3 region of rearranged TCR beta genes. On the Illumina HiSeq System, the amplified TCR beta libraries were sequenced as 87-base-pair reads. On the study's bioinformatics: A later analysis tallied 70 million to 100 million unique TCR beta chains across the 700 or so repertoires, and 10 million to 11 million of those chains were shared by two or more donors. To remove PCR and sequencing errors, raw reads were error-corrected and collapsed into unique sequences using a nearest-neighbor algorithm that merged closely related sequences. To assign V, D and J gene segments, CDR3 sequences were aligned to IMGT reference sequences. For a sequence to be retained, a match of at least six nucleotides was required to both a V gene segment and a J gene segment. A rearrangement counted as productive if the CDR3 had no stop codons and remained in frame with V and J, and every other rearrangement counted as non-productive. CDR3 was defined according to IMGT convention as the region running from the second conserved V-encoded cysteine to the conserved J-encoded phenylalanine. The earlier analysis of approximately 500 of the donors excluded sequences that lacked an unambiguous match to a single V gene segment. In an earlier analysis of 450 to 700 of the donors, V segments were called functional above 56.7% productive rearrangements and were called segregating when the between-donor standard deviation exceeded 5%. To diagnose cytomegalovirus status from the catalog of TCR beta chain sequences, a statistical classification framework was built. In a later analysis, V and J genes were assigned by comparing TCR nucleotide sequences against IMGT/GENE-DB human TR gene sequences. Using the TCRdist pipeline, a later analysis assigned CDR3 sequences along with most-parsimonious VDJ recombination scenarios. A later analysis defined each TCR beta chain by its CDR3 amino acid sequence plus V-gene family, and excluded reads lacking a unique V-gene family. In a later analysis, nearly 600 highly shared, low-generation-probability nucleotide sequences were removed to address suspected cross-contamination and a sequencing artifact. A later analysis calculated a clonal expansion index for each public chain from normalized within-repertoire ranks of inferred template counts. A later analysis computed generation probabilities with a VDJ recombination model fitted to out-of-frame rearrangements, and checked the results against IGoR. A later analysis scored TCR-TCR, TCR-HLA and TCR-CMV co-occurrence with hypergeometric tests, applying a repertoire-size bias correction to TCR pairs. To estimate false discovery rates, a later analysis permuted the HLA or CMV assignments 20 times. In a later analysis, co-occurring TCRs were grouped with DBSCAN, and TCRdist sequence similarity was added when clustering was performed within HLA-allele-positive subsets. For co-occurrence clustering, repertoires with fewer than 30,000 or more than 120,000 public chains were excluded, along with roughly five repertoires with anomalous nucleotide sharing. This immuneACCESS table, as held by TCRdb, lists in-frame sequences with V and J called but not all clones. Of the missing ones, under half trace to an unresolved V gene in checked studies; the others have no known cause. D and trimming come from the DNA, and the V and J calls and clone size come from that table. In this sample the table shows 50,000 or so clones, roughly 72% of which occur a single time. In total, the top ten clones hold around 9.1% of the sample.

Study-level results and caveats: According to a later analysis, TCR association rates differed among HLA loci, with DRB1 alleles showing the most associated TCRs and HLA-C alleles showing the fewest. In a later genetic analysis, a missense DCLRE1C variant was associated with V-gene and J-gene trimming of TCR beta chains, and the association was replicated in an independent cohort. Specific HLA alleles were associated with about 17,000 TCR beta sequences at a false discovery rate of 0.05 in a later analysis. The cohort was sequenced for TCR beta chains only, and without alpha or paired-chain data the features that could be detected were limited. In the study, some 180 TCR beta chains were listed as associated with cytomegalovirus. The classifier was reported to diagnose cytomegalovirus status with high specificity and sensitivity in both the original and validation cohorts. According to a later genetic analysis, donors in an Asian-associated ancestry cluster had fewer N-insertions in productive TCRs than the approximately 610-donor mean. For the cohort, immune exposure information was limited to CMV serostatus. Most TCR sequences were seen in very few donors, while some public TCRs were found in many individuals. A further reported finding was that TCR beta sequences accurately predicted the HLA-A and HLA-B alleles for most subjects in the first cohort. Roughly uniform sequencing depth across donors was assumed in presence/absence analyses, although this assumption may not hold. Because the 87-base-pair reads could not distinguish some IMGT-functional V segments, including TRBV6-2 and TRBV6-3, those segments were excluded. Because some donors lacked HLA typing at each locus, the association tests relied only on the typed subset. An earlier analysis of 587 of the donors showed that most TCR beta V segments appeared in productive rearrangements either about 87% or about 30% of the time, which broadly matched IMGT annotations. In vitro tests confirmed that three of the cytomegalovirus-associated TCR beta chains recognize cytomegalovirus antigens. A cluster of highly shared sequence variants was judged likely to be a technical artifact of the sequencing pipeline. In a later analysis, most CMV-associated TCR beta chains were found to appear HLA-restricted, with HLA associations seemingly driven largely by CMV exposure. In a later analysis, HLA-associated TCR beta chains showed more clonal expansion and lower generation probabilities than non-associated chains that were equally common. When HLA alleles, especially DR and DQ, strongly co-occurred, TCR associations were difficult to assign to individual alleles. Linkage disequilibrium might explain the correlated functional status among segregating V segments, but an unknown experimental factor could not be ruled out. The earlier analysis of approximately 590 of the donors excluded seventeen rarely observed V segments, including chromosome 9 orphons, because counts were too low. According to a later analysis, parvovirus B19, influenza, CMV and Epstein-Barr virus appeared linked to several top co-occurrence clusters. The authors suggested that the approach could potentially be generalized to other disease states and immunological phenotypes.

In total, about 650 healthy bone marrow donors made up the cohort. At the time of sampling, every cohort member was nominally healthy, though immune exposures that went unrecorded were likely present. The donor tested CMV seronegative and was one of the 352 seronegative cohort members. Each donor provided a peripheral blood sample, and peripheral blood mononuclear cells were used for TCR beta sequencing. The Qiagen DNeasy Blood Extraction Kit was used to extract genomic DNA from the blood cell samples. This receptor was identified in a woman between 50 and 59 years old in good health and CMV-seronegative. What was sequenced was PBMCs. Recombination linked TRBV4-3 to TRBJ2-4, with TRBD2 as a weak D call on 6 bases. The nucleotides are TGCGCCAGCAGCCCCGCGAGCACCGGGGGTACCATTCAGTACTTC. This translates into CASSPASTGGTIQYF.